This passage covers 23 T cell receptor beta chains from one sample sequenced in a study of regulatory T cells in long-lasting Graves disease. CDR3 regions were amplified by Arm-PCR using iRepertoire HTBI primers to build TCR beta libraries. MiXCR, run by TCRdb on the multiplex PCR reads, gives a single entry per CDR3 protein. The sample has 300,000 to 400,000 distinct CDR3 sequences; 16% are singletons. The time point is: newly diagnosed GD, antithyroid drugs for less than 3 months. Isolated PBMC RNA provided the starting material for the TCR library. The sample was also reused in another study, on T cells in Graves' hyperthyroidism and ophthalmopathy.

The material sequenced was peripheral blood mononuclear cells (PBMCs), taken at new diagnosis, from a patient treated with antithyroid drugs. The source is a man aged 35-49 years with Graves disease.

This clonotype has at least ten counts. The rearrangement uses TRBV19 and TRBJ1-1; 7 bases agree with TRBD1. Germline CDR1 and CDR2: LNHDA and SQIVND (reference sequence). Germline trimming cut 6 bases from V and 5 bases from J; bases unmatched to any gene: 15. CDR3 length: 16 amino acids. The CDR3 region is CASSSGTADLGTEAFF. CDR3 bases: TGTGCCAGTAGCTCCGGGACAGCGGACCTGGGGACTGAAGCTTTCTTT.

This sequence joins TRBV5-1 and TRBJ2-5; 9 nucleotides agree with TRBD1. Looked up from germline, CDR1 is SGHRS and CDR2 is YFSETQ. This CDR3 has 16 amino acids. Trimming at V came to 0 bases and at J to 5 bases, leaving 8 bases not matched to a gene. CDR3 nucleotide sequence: TGCGCCAGCAGCTTGGGCTACAGGGGGCGGTCCGAGACCCAGTACTTC. It codes for CASSLGYRGRSETQYF.

This chain links TRBV5-6 with TRBJ2-7, with a possible D match to TRBD2 (6 bases). This CDR3 has 16 residues. The germline V gene has CDR1 SGHDT and CDR2 YYEEEE. V dropped 0 bases and J dropped 0 bases, with 13 bases sitting between them. The CDR3 loop reads CASSLGAGLSSYEQYF. In nucleotides, the CDR3 is TGTGCCAGCAGCTTGGGGGCGGGACTGAGCTCCTACGAGCAGTACTTC.

This clonotype occurred many times. This chain uses TRBV6-1 with TRBJ1-5; D not certain. The CDR3 sequence is 15 residues long. Germline V gene sequence: CDR1 MNHNS, CDR2 SASEGT. V was trimmed by 7 bases and J by 0 bases, leaving 13 bases between them. CDR3 sequence reads: CASNFGASSNQPQHF. CDR3 DNA sequence: TGTGCCAGCAATTTTGGAGCCTCTAGCAATCAGCCCCAGCATTTT.

This rearrangement joins TRBV18 to TRBJ1-3; D gene uncertain. The germline V gene encodes CDR1 KGHSH and CDR2 LQKENI. V was clipped by 3 bases and J by 0 bases, with 9 bases between them. The CDR3 is 15 amino acids. The CDR3 here is CASSPAAYSGNTIYF. The CDR3, as DNA: TGTGCCAGCTCACCGGCGGCGTACTCTGGAAACACCATATATTTT.

Comment on this clonotype: This clone may be a read error of a much larger clone one base away. This CDR3 is missing its conserved last phenylalanine or tryptophan, likely due to a read error. The chain carries TRBV28 and TRBJ1-5; D remains unclear. Germline V gene data show CDR1 as MDHEN and CDR2 as SYDVKM. There are 18 residues in the CDR3. Trimming pared 1 base from V and 3 bases from J, leaving 19 bases between. For the CDR3, the DNA is TGTGCCAGCAGTTTATCGGGGATATCGGGATTTGACAATCAGCCCCAGCATTCT. Encoded protein: CASSLSGISGFDNQPQHS.

This clonotype was seen many times. CDR3 amino acids: CSARGVAAETQYF. CDR3 DNA: TGCAGTGCTAGAGGGGTAGCCGCGGAGACCCAGTACTTC. The chain carries TRBV20-1 and TRBJ2-5; D is ambiguous. CDR1 is DFQATT and CDR2 is SNEGSKA in the germline V gene (reference sequence). The CDR3 length is 13 residues. The V and J ends lost 1 base and 5 bases respectively, with 11 bases between them.

This clonotype was seen at least ten times. At one end the junction does not follow the germline gene, possibly because of a read error. V is TRBV4-1 and J is TRBJ1-1, with D maybe TRBD1 (6 bases). The CDR3 has 16 amino acids. CDR1 MGHRA and CDR2 YSYEKL come from the germline V gene. CDR3 nucleotides: TGTGCCAGCAGCCGTCGCTTACCGGGACAAAACACTGAAGCTTTCTTT. Residues: CASSRRLPGQNTEAFF.

In its sample, this clonotype was seen many times. The chain carries TRBV4-1 and TRBJ1-1, with 7 bases fitting TRBD1. The V gene end was trimmed by 1 base and the J gene end by 6 bases; junction bases not matched to a gene: 11. Germline assignment: CDR1 MGHRA and CDR2 YSYEKL. This CDR3 comprises 16 residues. In nucleotides, the CDR3 is TGCGCCAGCAGCCAAGGACAGGGTGGCTTTGCTTCTGAAGCTTTCTTT. It codes for CASSQGQGGFASEAFF.

The chain links TRBV28 to TRBJ2-7; D perhaps matches TRBD2 (6 bases). V lost 3 bases, J lost 11 bases, and 14 bases lay in between. This CDR3 comprises 12 residues. Germline loops: CDR1 MDHEN, CDR2 SYDVKM. The CDR3 DNA is TGTGCCAGCAGTTTTTCAGGCGGGATGGAGTACTTC. This gives the protein CASSFSGGMEYF.

This clonotype came up a few times. A much larger clone differs from this one at a single base, so this may be a read error. This chain joins TRBV18 and TRBJ2-3, with D uncertain. This CDR3 contains 14 residues. Per the germline V gene, CDR1 is KGHSH and CDR2 is LQKENI. The CDR3 is CTSSPSKSTDTQYF. The DNA for the CDR3 is TGTACCAGCTCACCATCCAAAAGCACAGATACGCAGTATTTT.

The chain recombines TRBV29-1 with TRBJ1-5; tentatively, D is TRBD1 (6 bases). With 6 bases removed from V and 1 base from J, the gap between germline ends came to 10 bases. The CDR3 runs 13 residues. Germline values: CDR1 SQVTM, CDR2 ANQGSEA. CDR3: CSVEQGSNQPQHF. As DNA, the CDR3 is TGCAGCGTGGAACAGGGAAGCAATCAGCCCCAGCATTTT.

As for this clonotype: A read error likely explains this, since a far larger clone differs by one base. The chain links TRBV7-2 to TRBJ2-7; no definite D call. Germline values: CDR1 SGHTA, CDR2 FQGNSA. The CDR3 consists of 16 residues. Trimming shortened V by 4 bases and J by 7 bases, and 23 bases separated the two germline ends. The CDR3 protein is CASSSEWGTTYNEQYF. CDR3 DNA: TGTGCCAGCAGCTCAGAGTGGGGAACCACCTACAATGAGCAGTACTTC.

The rearrangement uses TRBV20-1 and TRBJ2-5, with D perhaps being TRBD1 or TRBD2 (5 bases each). Germline CDR1 DFQATT, CDR2 SNEGSKA (reference sequence). This CDR3 is built from 14 residues. V lost 5 bases and J lost 5, with 18 bases in between. The CDR3 sequence: CSASSGTARETQYF. CDR3 coding DNA: TGCAGTGCTTCATCCGGGACCGCCCGTGAGACCCAGTACTTC.

This clonotype occurred many times. The CDR3 loop reads CASSVVGGHGYTF. The DNA for the CDR3 is TGTGCCAGCAGCGTAGTTGGGGGGCATGGCTACACCTTC. The J gene is TRBJ1-2, the V gene TRBV9; D is possibly TRBD1 (6 bases). The germline V gene has CDR1 SGDLS and CDR2 YYNGEE. Deletions cut 0 bases from V and 6 bases from J, with 9 bases between. CDR3 size: 13 residues.

This clonotype was detected ten times or more. This rearrangement joins TRBV6-1 to TRBJ2-3; D tentatively fits TRBD1 or TRBD2 (5 bases each). The CDR3 spans 14 residues. The V and J ends lost 5 bases and 0 bases respectively, with 9 bases between them. Germline V gene data show CDR1 as MNHNS and CDR2 as SASEGT. The CDR3 is CASSLWDSTDTQYF. DNA of the CDR3: TGTGCCAGCAGTCTCTGGGACAGCACAGATACGCAGTATTTT.

This chain links TRBV6-1 with TRBJ2-5, with 10 bases that match TRBD1. CDR3 length: 16 residues. Trimming removed 5 bases from V and 4 bases from J; junction bases left unmatched: 10. CDR1 MNHNS and CDR2 SASEGT come from the germline V gene. In DNA form, the CDR3 reads TGTGCCAGCAGTAATCTTGGGACAGGGGTGGGAGAGACCCAGTACTTC. Translating it yields CASSNLGTGVGETQYF.

This clonotype appeared a few times. The chain recombines TRBV4-1 with TRBJ1-5; 7 nucleotides line up with TRBD1. The V segment lost 5 bases and the J segment 1 base; nucleotides outside the gene matches: 2. Germline lookup yields CDR1 MGHRA and CDR2 YSYEKL. The CDR3 totals 14 residues. The CDR3 is CASSGTASNQPQHF. In DNA form, the CDR3 reads TGCGCCAGCAGCGGGACAGCGAGCAATCAGCCCCAGCATTTT.

This clonotype was observed a few times. The CDR3 loop is CATRGGWQETQYF. The DNA for the CDR3 is TGTGCCACCCGCGGGGGGTGGCAAGAGACCCAGTACTTC. V gene TRBV12-3 or TRBV12-4 combines with J gene TRBJ2-5; 8 nucleotides align to TRBD2. Trimming removed 10 bases from V and 2 bases from J; junction bases left unmatched: 6. The CDR3 is made up of 13 amino acids.

In DNA, the CDR3 is TGCGCCAGCAGCCCCGGCCGACAGGGGGTCTACGAGCAGTACTTC. Protein product: CASSPGRQGVYEQYF. The chain combines TRBV5-1 with TRBJ2-7; TRBD1 agrees at 9 bases. V shed 4 bases and J 3 bases; nucleotides not matched to a gene: 8. The CDR3 sequence is 15 residues long. Germline CDR1 and CDR2: SGHRS and YFSETQ.

This clonotype was seen a few times. The chain is built from TRBV29-1 and TRBJ2-3; TRBD2 aligns across 10 bases. With V trimmed by 2 bases and J by 4 bases, 3 bases remained unmatched. Germline CDR1 SQVTM, CDR2 ANQGSEA. The CDR3 is made up of 14 amino acids. CDR3 region: CSVEFLAGADTQYF. The CDR3 DNA is TGCAGCGTTGAATTCCTAGCGGGGGCAGATACGCAGTATTTT.

The sample holds many counts of this clonotype. This chain links TRBV20-1 with TRBJ2-2; 10 bases agree with TRBD2. The CDR3 is 15 amino acids. V gave up 3 bases and J gave up 6 bases; unmatched junction bases: 7. Germline V gene lookup returns CDR1 DFQATT and CDR2 SNEGSKA (reference sequence). The CDR3: CSASGLAAIPGELFF. The CDR3 region has the DNA TGCAGTGCTAGCGGACTAGCGGCCATCCCCGGGGAGCTGTTTTTT.

This clonotype was counted only a few times. One junction end disagrees with the germline gene, perhaps due to a read error. V usage is TRBV9 and J usage is TRBJ2-1; 9 positions match TRBD2. CDR1 is SGDLS and CDR2 is YYNGEE in the germline V gene. This CDR3 is 15 amino acids long. The CDR3: CAGSALLAGDNEQFF. Here the CDR3 DNA reads TGTGCCGGCAGCGCCCTACTAGCGGGCGACAATGAGCAGTTCTTC.